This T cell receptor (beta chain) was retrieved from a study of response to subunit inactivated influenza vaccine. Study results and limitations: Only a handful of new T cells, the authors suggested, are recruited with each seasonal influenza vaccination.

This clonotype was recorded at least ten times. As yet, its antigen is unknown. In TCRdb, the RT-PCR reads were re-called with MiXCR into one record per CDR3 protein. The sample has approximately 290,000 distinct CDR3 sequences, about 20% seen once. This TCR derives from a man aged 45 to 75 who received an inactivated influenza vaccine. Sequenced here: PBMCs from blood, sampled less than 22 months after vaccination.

The CDR3 is CASTPDLLSYNEQFF. CDR3 in DNA: TGTGCCAGCACCCCGGACCTACTCTCCTACAATGAGCAGTTCTTC. The chain uses TRBV12-3 or TRBV12-4 and TRBJ2-1; D is undetermined. Trimming shortened V by 7 bases and J by 0 bases, and 13 bases separated the two germline ends. The CDR3 length is 15 residues.